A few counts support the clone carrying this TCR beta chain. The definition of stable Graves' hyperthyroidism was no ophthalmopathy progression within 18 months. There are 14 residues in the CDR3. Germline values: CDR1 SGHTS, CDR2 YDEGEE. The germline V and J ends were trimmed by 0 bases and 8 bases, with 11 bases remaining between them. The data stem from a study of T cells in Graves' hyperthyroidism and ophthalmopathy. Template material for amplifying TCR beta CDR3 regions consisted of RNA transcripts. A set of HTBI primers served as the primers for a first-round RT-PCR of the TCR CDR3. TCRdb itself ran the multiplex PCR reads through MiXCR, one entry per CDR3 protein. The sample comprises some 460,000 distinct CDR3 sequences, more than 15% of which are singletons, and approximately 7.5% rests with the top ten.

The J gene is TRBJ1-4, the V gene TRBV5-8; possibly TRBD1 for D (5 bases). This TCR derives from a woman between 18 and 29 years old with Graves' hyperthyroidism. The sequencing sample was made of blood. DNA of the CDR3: TGTGCCAGCAGCTTGGGTCGGGGGAGAGAAAAACTGTTTTTT. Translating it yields CASSLGRGREKLFF.